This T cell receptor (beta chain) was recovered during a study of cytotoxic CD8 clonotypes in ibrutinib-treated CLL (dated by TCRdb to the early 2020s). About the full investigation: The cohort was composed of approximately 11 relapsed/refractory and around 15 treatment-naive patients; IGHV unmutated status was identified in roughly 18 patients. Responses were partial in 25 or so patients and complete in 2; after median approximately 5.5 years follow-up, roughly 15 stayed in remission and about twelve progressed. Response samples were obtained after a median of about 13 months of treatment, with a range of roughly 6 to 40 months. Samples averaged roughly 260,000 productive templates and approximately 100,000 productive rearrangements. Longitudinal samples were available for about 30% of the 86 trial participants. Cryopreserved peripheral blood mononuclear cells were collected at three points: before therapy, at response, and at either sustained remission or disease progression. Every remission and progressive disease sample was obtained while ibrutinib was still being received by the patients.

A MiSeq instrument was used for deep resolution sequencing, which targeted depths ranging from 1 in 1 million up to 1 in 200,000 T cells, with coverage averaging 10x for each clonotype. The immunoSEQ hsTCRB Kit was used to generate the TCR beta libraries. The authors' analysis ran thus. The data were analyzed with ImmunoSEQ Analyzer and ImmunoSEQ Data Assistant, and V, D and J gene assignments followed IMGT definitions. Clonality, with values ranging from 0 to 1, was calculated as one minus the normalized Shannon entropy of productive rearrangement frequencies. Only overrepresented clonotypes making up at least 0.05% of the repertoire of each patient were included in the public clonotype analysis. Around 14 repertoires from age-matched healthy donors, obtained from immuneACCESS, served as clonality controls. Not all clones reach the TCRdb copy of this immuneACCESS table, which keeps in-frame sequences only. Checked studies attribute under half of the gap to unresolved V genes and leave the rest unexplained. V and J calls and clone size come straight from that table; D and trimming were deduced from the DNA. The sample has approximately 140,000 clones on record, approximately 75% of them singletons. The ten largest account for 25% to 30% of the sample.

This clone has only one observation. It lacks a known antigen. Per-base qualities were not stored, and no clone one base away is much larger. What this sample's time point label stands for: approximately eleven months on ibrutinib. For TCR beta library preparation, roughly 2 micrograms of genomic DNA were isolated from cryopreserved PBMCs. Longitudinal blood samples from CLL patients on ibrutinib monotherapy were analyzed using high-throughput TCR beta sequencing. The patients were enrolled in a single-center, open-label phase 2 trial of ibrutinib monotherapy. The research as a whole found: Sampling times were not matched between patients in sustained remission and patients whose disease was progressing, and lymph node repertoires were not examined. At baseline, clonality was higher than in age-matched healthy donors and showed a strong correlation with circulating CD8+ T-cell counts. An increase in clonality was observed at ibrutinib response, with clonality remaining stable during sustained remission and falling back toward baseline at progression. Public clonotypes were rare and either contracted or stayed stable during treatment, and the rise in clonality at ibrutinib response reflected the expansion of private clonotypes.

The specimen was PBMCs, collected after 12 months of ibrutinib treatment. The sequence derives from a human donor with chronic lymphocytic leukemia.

The CDR3: CASSLLAGAWLDTQYF. The sequenced DNA is TGTGCCAGCAGCTTACTAGCGGGGGCGTGGCTAGATACGCAGTATTTT. The rearrangement joined TRBV7-9 to TRBJ2-3, with 10 central nucleotides matching TRBD2. Here V drops 2 bases and J drops 5 bases, and the junction holds 7 bases not matched to any gene. From the cysteine up to the phenylalanine, the CDR3 has a length of 16 residues. Only the CDR3 portion is preserved as DNA: 48 bases, with reading frame beginning at the first base. CDR1 SEHNR and CDR2 FQNEAQ are derived from the germline V gene (reference sequence).